This TCR beta chain comes out of a study of T cells in Graves' hyperthyroidism and ophthalmopathy. Comment on this clonotype: Its antigen is unidentified. The junction differs from germline at one of its ends, possibly a read error.

The CDR3 is 14 residues long. Germline CDR1 is WSHSY and CDR2 is SAAADI. Overall study results and limits: Blood also held most thyroid clonotypes expanded beyond 0.001.

TCR beta CDR3 regions were amplified from RNA. In the first-round RT-PCR of the TCR CDR3, the HTBI primer set was used. MiXCR, applied by TCRdb to the multiplex PCR reads, yields one record per CDR3 protein. The repertoire has 750,000 to 950,000 distinct CDR3 sequences, 38% of them found once; the top ten carry over 8%. The receptor's source is a man aged 18 to 29 with Graves' hyperthyroidism. Sequencing was carried out using blood. The V call is TRBV10-2, the J call TRBJ2-5; 9 bases match TRBD2. This CDR3 reads CASTRLSGGETQYF. The CDR3 bases are TGTGCCAGCACCCGACTTAGCGGGGGAGAGACCCAGTACTTC.